Detailed here is one T cell receptor beta chain. This sample is drawn from a study of T cell responses to AZD1222 COVID-19 vaccine. TCRdb keeps only in-frame clones here, not all; method: immunoSEQ multiplex PCR. The top ten clones hold about 31% of a sample with approximately 80,000 clones, 80% to 90% of them seen once. Trimming removed 6 bases at V and 1 base at J, with 9 bases between. This CDR3 has 13 amino acids. Per germline, CDR1 SEHNR and CDR2 FQNEAQ (reference sequence). The sequence was obtained from an adult in good health. The source material was peripheral blood, sampled on day 0 of AZD1222 vaccination. The rearrangement uses TRBV7-9 and TRBJ1-1; D might be TRBD1 (5 bases). CDR3 loop: CASRVGGNTEAFF. The CDR3 DNA is TGTGCCAGCAGAGTGGGGGGGAACACTGAAGCTTTCTTT.